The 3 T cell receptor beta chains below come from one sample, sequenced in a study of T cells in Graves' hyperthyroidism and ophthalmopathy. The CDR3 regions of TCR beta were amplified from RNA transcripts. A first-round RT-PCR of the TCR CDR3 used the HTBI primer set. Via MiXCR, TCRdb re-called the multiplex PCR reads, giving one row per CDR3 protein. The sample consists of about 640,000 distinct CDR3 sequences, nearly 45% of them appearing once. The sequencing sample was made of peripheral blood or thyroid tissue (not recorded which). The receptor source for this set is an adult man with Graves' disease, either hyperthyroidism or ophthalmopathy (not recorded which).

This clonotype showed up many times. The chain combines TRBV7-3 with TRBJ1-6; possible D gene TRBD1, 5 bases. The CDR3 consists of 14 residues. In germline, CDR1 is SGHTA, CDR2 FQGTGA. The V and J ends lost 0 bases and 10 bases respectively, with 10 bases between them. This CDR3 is CASSLTGGRSPLHF. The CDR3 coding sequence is TGTGCCAGCAGCTTAACTGGGGGTAGGTCACCCCTCCACTTT.

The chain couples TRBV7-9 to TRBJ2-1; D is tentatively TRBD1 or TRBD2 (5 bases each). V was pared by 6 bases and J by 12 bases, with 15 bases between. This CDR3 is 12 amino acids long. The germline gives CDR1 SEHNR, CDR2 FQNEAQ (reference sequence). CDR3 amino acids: CASSRGPHAQFF. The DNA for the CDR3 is TGTGCCAGCAGTCGGGGACCCCATGCGCAGTTCTTC. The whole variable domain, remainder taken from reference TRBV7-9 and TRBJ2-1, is DTGVSQNPRHKITKRGQNVTFRCDPISEHNRLYWYRQTLGQGPEFLTYFQNEAQLEKSRLLSDRFSAERPKGSFSTLEIQRTEQGDSAMYLCASSRGPHAQFFGPGTRLTVL.

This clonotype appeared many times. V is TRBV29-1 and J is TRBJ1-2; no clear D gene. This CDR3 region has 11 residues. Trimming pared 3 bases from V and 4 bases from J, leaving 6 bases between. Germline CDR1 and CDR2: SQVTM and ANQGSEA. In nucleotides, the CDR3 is TGCAGCGTTGAGCTCCGCTATGGCTACACCTTC. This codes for CSVELRYGYTF.